Sequencing of this TCR beta chain was carried out in a study of blood T cell repertoires in COVID-19. Study information: Samples came from the United States, Italy and Spain, spanning acute and convalescent COVID-19. Sources were T cells, B-cell-depleted T cells, or PBMCs; the material itself was cDNA or gDNA.

A single count supports this clone. In the source study's methods: Scientists estimated how many nucleated cells there were by amplifying reference gene primers. Sequenced by immunoSEQ multiplex PCR; TCRdb stores in-frame clones only, minus some. V and J calls plus clone size are reproduced from that table; the DNA served to infer D and trimming. The sample comprises some 300,000 clones, about 87% of which are singletons, and more than 6.5% rests with the top ten. Trimming removed 5 bases at V and 1 base at J, with 11 bases between. CDR1 is SGHAT, CDR2 FQNNGV, per germline. This CDR3 spans 14 amino acids.

Sequences were obtained from peripheral blood. V and J are TRBV11-2 and TRBJ1-1; D might be TRBD1 (6 bases). This receptor was obtained from a woman aged 30 to 39 who had recovered from COVID-19. CDR3 DNA: TGTGCCAGCAGCGACCGGGACAAGAACACTGAAGCTTTCTTT. It encodes CASSDRDKNTEAFF.